This T cell receptor (beta chain) was documented in a study of shared clonotypes between healthy human individuals. From germline, CDR1 is LNHDA and CDR2 SQIVND (reference sequence). With V trimmed by 6 bases and J by 0 bases, 3 bases remained unmatched. This CDR3 is 14 amino acids long. The data were produced by immunoSEQ multiplex PCR, yet TCRdb's version contains in-frame clones alone and is incomplete. The sample includes 550,000 to 600,000 clones, around 81% seen only once; the top ten take approximately 12%. Within Nashville, Tennessee resided all donors, each a Caucasian adult. The clonotype comes from a woman aged 40 to 50 in good health. Some clones in this sample may be carry-over from other donors' samples. Sequencing was done on a sample of PBMCs. The rearrangement uses TRBV19 and TRBJ1-1; 8 bases fit TRBD1. CDR3 nucleotide sequence: TGTGCCAGTAGCACACAGGGGGTGAACACTGAAGCTTTCTTT. It translates to CASSTQGVNTEAFF.